This TCR beta chain was identified during a study of identical twins. There are a few counts of this clonotype. What it binds is unknown. The V and J ends lost 0 bases and 7 bases, in that order; junction bases with no gene match: 16. This CDR3 spans 18 amino acids. Per the germline V gene, CDR1 is LGHDT and CDR2 is YNNKEL (reference sequence). MiXCR, applied by TCRdb to the 5' RACE reads, yields one record per CDR3 protein. The table records under 400,000 distinct CDR3 sequences, 9% of them present only once. General study points: With beta out-of-frame sequences, excess sharing by twins was weaker.

The sequenced material came from naive T cells sorted from blood. This chain connects TRBV3-1 to TRBJ2-3; 7 bases map to TRBD2. This TCR came from a woman aged 50 to 60 in good health. The CDR3 region has the DNA TGTGCCAGCAGCCAAGAAATTGGGAGGGAGGTGGTCGATAATACGCAGTATTTT. Translation: CASSQEIGREVVDNTQYF.